This TCR beta chain was retrieved from a study of blood T cell repertoires in COVID-19. The overall study: From T cells, B-cell-depleted T cells, or PBMCs came the material, which was cDNA or gDNA.

Original handling: Estimated nucleated cell counts came from reference gene primer amplification. Here immunoSEQ multiplex PCR was the method, and the copy in TCRdb shows in-frame clones only, minus some. V and J calls and clone size are copied from that table; D and trimming were computed from the DNA. In the table there are 230,000 or so clones, 88% of which are singletons. The table lists this clone with a few counts. The CDR3 covers 13 residues. Trimming pared 2 bases from V and 7 bases from J, leaving 9 bases between. CDR1 is SGHAT and CDR2 is FQNNGV in the germline V gene. Sequenced material: PBMCs or T cells enriched from blood (not recorded which). The receptor was derived from a woman between 35 and 50 years old with acute COVID-19. The J gene is TRBJ1-5, the V gene TRBV11-2; D possibly corresponds to TRBD1 (5 bases). CDR3 loop: CASSLTEGQPQHF. The CDR3 DNA sequence: TGTGCCAGCAGCTTAACGGAGGGGCAGCCCCAGCATTTT.